The 23 T cell receptor beta chains listed next were all sequenced from one sample in a study of control samples from healthy donors and cancer patients. The assay was immunoSEQ multiplex PCR, and TCRdb's table has in-frame clones only and misses some. This table holds around 100,000 clones, around 88% found once. The sequencing input was blood. These receptors were taken from a young man in good health.

The J gene is TRBJ1-2, the V gene TRBV2; the D is unclear. Trimming removed 7 bases from V and 1 base from J, with 13 bases in between. The CDR3 sequence is 14 residues long. The germline CDR1 and CDR2 sequences are SNHLY and FYNNEI. The CDR3 loop reads CASTRTEGNYGYTF. In DNA form, the CDR3 reads TGTGCCAGCACCCGCACCGAGGGTAACTATGGCTACACCTTC. Full variable domain (rest looked up from reference TRBV2 and TRBJ1-2): EPEVTQTPSHQVTQMGQEVILRCVPISNHLYFYWYRQILGQKVEFLVSFYNNEISEKSEIFDDQFSVERPDGSNFTLKIRSTKLEDSAMYFCASTRTEGNYGYTFGSGTRLTVV.

The genes are TRBV6-1 and TRBJ2-7; D not resolved. The germline V and J ends were trimmed by 2 bases and 3 bases, with 8 bases remaining between them. CDR3 size: 13 residues. Germline lookup yields CDR1 MNHNS and CDR2 SASEGT. CDR3 in amino acids: CASSENLYYEQYF. Written as DNA, the CDR3 is TGTGCCAGCAGTGAAAATCTATACTACGAGCAGTACTTC.

This sequence joins TRBV19 and TRBJ2-3, with D perhaps matching TRBD1 (6 bases). Germline CDR1 LNHDA, CDR2 SQIVND (reference sequence). V was shortened by 8 bases and J by 0 bases, with 12 bases between the two germline ends. This CDR3 comprises 14 residues. The DNA of the CDR3 is TGTGCCAGTGGAAGACAGGCTAGCACAGATACGCAGTATTTT. Encoded protein: CASGRQASTDTQYF.

The chain is built from TRBV7-9 and TRBJ2-7; 9 nucleotides match TRBD1. From germline, CDR1 is SEHNR and CDR2 FQNEAQ (reference sequence). With V trimmed by 0 bases and J by 0 bases, 12 bases remained unmatched. The CDR3 totals 19 residues. The chain's CDR3 is CASSLAGTGLSTISYEQYF. CDR3 coding DNA: TGTGCCAGCAGCTTAGCTGGGACAGGGTTATCTACGATCTCCTACGAGCAGTACTTC.

The genes are TRBV19 and TRBJ1-1, with 9 positions matching TRBD1. Germline CDR1 reads LNHDA; CDR2 reads SQIVND (reference sequence). Unmatched junction bases numbered 11, after V lost 4 bases and J lost 8 bases. The CDR3 covers 15 residues. CDR3 sequence (DNA): TGTGCCAGTAGTAAAAGCTCGACAGGGGGGGCCGAAGCTTTCTTT. This sequence encodes CASSKSSTGGAEAFF.

The V and J genes are TRBV19 and TRBJ1-1; possible D gene TRBD1, 6 bases. The CDR3 totals 13 residues. Per germline, CDR1 LNHDA and CDR2 SQIVND (reference sequence). Trimming cost V 6 bases and J 7 bases, with 15 bases left between them. This chain's CDR3 is CASSPTQGFEAFF. In DNA, the CDR3 is TGTGCCAGTAGCCCCACTCAGGGGTTTGAAGCTTTCTTT.

Points on this clone: One end of the junction varies from germline; a read error may be responsible. The rearrangement joins TRBV14 to TRBJ1-2; D may be TRBD1 (6 bases). The germline V gene encodes CDR1 SGHDN and CDR2 FVKESK. The CDR3 contains 13 residues. The DNA of the CDR3 is TGTGCCAGCAGCCAACAAATCGACAGGCCTGCTTCCTTC. Translation gives CASSQQIDRPASF. The full variable domain, its missing parts supplied by reference TRBV14 and TRBJ1-2, is EAGVTQFPSHSVIEKGQTVTLRCDPISGHDNLYWYRRVMGKEIKFLLHFVKESKQDESGMPNNRFLAERTGGTYSTLKVQPAELEDSGVYFCASSQQIDRPASFGSGTRLTVV.

The chain carries TRBV10-1 and TRBJ1-2; D gene unclear. Germline CDR1 is WNHNN and CDR2 is SYGVQD (reference sequence). Trimming took off 2 bases at V and 4 bases at J, with 8 bases between the two ends. The CDR3 loop spans 13 amino acids. The CDR3 DNA reads as TGCGCCAGCAGTGAGGGACCGACCTATGGCTACACCTTC. Translation gives CASSEGPTYGYTF.

V is TRBV3-1 (or the pseudogene TRBV3-2) and J is TRBJ1-2, with D hard to call. Germline CDR1 and CDR2: LGHDT and YNNKEL (reference sequence). V lost 4 bases to trimming and J lost 5 bases, with 17 bases between them. The CDR3 totals 15 residues. CDR3 amino acids: CASSPSRGQLYGYTF. In DNA, the CDR3 is TGTGCCAGCAGCCCCTCTCGAGGGCAACTTTATGGCTACACCTTC.

V is TRBV12-3 or TRBV12-4 and J is TRBJ1-6; D unclear. The CDR3 is made up of 13 amino acids. V was pared by 4 bases and J by 10 bases, with 11 bases between. CDR3 loop: CASSSFRYSPLHF. The CDR3 DNA sequence: TGTGCCAGCAGTTCCTTTCGGTACTCACCCCTCCACTTT.

The chain recombines TRBV6-2 or TRBV6-3 with TRBJ2-3, with D possibly matching TRBD2 (5 bases). The V end was cut by 6 bases, the J end by 1 base, with 14 bases between. Germline loops: CDR1 MNHEY, CDR2 SVGEGT. CDR3 length: 15 residues. In DNA, the CDR3 is TGTGCCAGCAGCCATCCCGGACTGGGCACAGATACGCAGTATTTT. Translation gives CASSHPGLGTDTQYF.

CDR3 bases: TGTGCCACCAGCAGAGATCCCCATAACTATGGCTACACCTTC. Amino acid sequence: CATSRDPHNYGYTF. The chain uses TRBV15 and TRBJ1-2; D ambiguous. V lost 0 bases and J 1 base, leaving 6 bases between the germline ends. Per germline, CDR1 LNHNV and CDR2 YYDKDF (reference sequence). The CDR3 is 14 residues long. The complete variable domain, with remaining parts taken from reference TRBV15 and TRBJ1-2, reads DAMVIQNPRYQVTQFGKPVTLSCSQTLNHNVMYWYQQKSSQAPKLLFHYYDKDFNNEADTPDNFQSRRPNTSFCFLDIRSPGLGDTAMYLCATSRDPHNYGYTFGSGTRLTVV.

The chain is built from TRBV5-4 and TRBJ1-2, with 11 bases lining up with TRBD1. The CDR3 runs 17 residues. V shed 2 bases, J shed 8 bases, and the junction held 14 bases outside the gene matches. Germline assignment: CDR1 SGHNT and CDR2 YYREEE (reference sequence). In DNA form, the CDR3 reads TGTGCCAGCAGCTTACCGGACAGGGGGCGAAGAATTGGGGGCTACACCTTC. Protein product: CASSLPDRGRRIGGYTF.

This clone appeared a single time. An end of the junction does not agree with germline; a read error may underlie this. The CDR3 DNA is TGTGCCAGCGGGTTCGCCAAGGGAGACTTC. Amino acid sequence: CASGFAKGDF. J is TRBJ2-7 and V is TRBV7-2; a weak D match, TRBD2 (5 bases). CDR3 size: 10 residues. The germline V gene encodes CDR1 SGHTA and CDR2 FQGNSA.

The J gene is TRBJ1-1, the V gene TRBV7-9; TRBD1 might be the D (5 bases). V lost 5 bases and J lost 3, with 16 bases in between. Germline values: CDR1 SEHNR, CDR2 FQNEAQ (reference sequence). CDR3 size: 15 residues. CDR3 amino acids: CASSPDWGRHTEAFF. The CDR3 region has the DNA TGTGCCAGCAGCCCTGATTGGGGCCGTCACACTGAAGCTTTCTTT.

The chain is built from TRBV28 and TRBJ2-5; D unclear. CDR1 and CDR2 from the germline V gene are MDHEN and SYDVKM. Trimming shortened V by 2 bases and J by 1 base, and 11 bases separated the two germline ends. The CDR3 is 15 residues long. The CDR3 protein is CASSLVASTQETQYF. For the CDR3, the DNA is TGTGCCAGCAGTTTAGTCGCCAGCACCCAAGAGACCCAGTACTTC.

The gene calls are TRBV27 and TRBJ2-4; D unclear. The germline gives CDR1 MNHEY, CDR2 SMNVEV (reference sequence). The CDR3 extends over 15 amino acids. The V end lost 3 bases, the J end lost 0 bases, and 9 bases lay between the germline ends. CDR3 protein: CASSFSGRAKNIQYF. CDR3 DNA: TGTGCCAGCAGTTTTTCAGGTCGAGCCAAAAACATTCAGTACTTC.

The V call is TRBV6-6, the J call TRBJ2-2; unclear D gene. The CDR3 spans 15 residues. From germline, CDR1 is MNHNY and CDR2 SVGAGI (reference sequence). Trimming took 6 bases from V and 3 from J, leaving 14 bases between them. CDR3 protein: CASSPIAYHTGELFF. DNA for the CDR3: TGTGCCAGCAGCCCTATCGCGTATCACACCGGGGAGCTGTTTTTT.

This chain joins TRBV7-2 and TRBJ1-6; TRBD1 is a possible D gene (5 bases). Germline-derived CDR1 and CDR2 are SGHTA and FQGNSA. V lost 3 bases to trimming and J lost 7 bases, with 13 bases between them. This CDR3 has 15 residues. This chain's CDR3 is CASSLEGNPNSPLHF. CDR3 nucleotide sequence: TGTGCCAGCAGCTTGGAGGGGAACCCGAATTCACCCCTCCACTTT.

In its sample, this clone was seen once. The chain links TRBV30 to TRBJ2-1; the match to TRBD1 covers 9 bases. Germline CDR1 reads GTSNPN; CDR2 reads SVGIG (reference sequence). The CDR3 is 16 residues long. Germline trimming cut 2 bases from V and 8 bases from J; bases unmatched to any gene: 13. DNA of the CDR3: TGTGCCTGGAGTCGCCAATATACAGGGGGCCGGGATGAGCAGTTCTTC. This translates into CAWSRQYTGGRDEQFF.

This clone showed up just once. The chain links TRBV9 to TRBJ2-1; 14 bases are shared with TRBD2. CDR1 is SGDLS, CDR2 YYNGEE, per germline. Trimming took 2 bases from V and 6 from J; bases not matched to a gene: 4. The CDR3 covers 16 residues. This CDR3 reads CASSVEGLAGVNEQFF. CDR3 sequence (DNA): TGTGCCAGCAGCGTGGAGGGACTAGCGGGGGTCAATGAGCAGTTCTTC.

The chain has TRBV7-9 and TRBJ1-2; no definite D call. With 5 bases removed from V and 2 bases from J, the gap between germline ends came to 18 bases. CDR3 size: 16 residues. Germline V gene lookup returns CDR1 SEHNR and CDR2 FQNEAQ (reference sequence). The CDR3 coding sequence is TGTGCCAGCAGCCAGCACGGTGGGGAGACGAACTATGGCTACACCTTC. Residues: CASSQHGGETNYGYTF.

This chain links TRBV6-5 with TRBJ1-2; D gene uncertain. The CDR3 totals 16 residues. The V gene's germline CDR1 is MNHEY and CDR2 SVGAGI. Trimming pared 2 bases from V and 6 bases from J, leaving 19 bases between. This CDR3 reads CASSYNLVAGRDGYTF. The CDR3 DNA is TGTGCCAGCAGTTACAATCTCGTGGCAGGCCGGGATGGCTACACCTTC.